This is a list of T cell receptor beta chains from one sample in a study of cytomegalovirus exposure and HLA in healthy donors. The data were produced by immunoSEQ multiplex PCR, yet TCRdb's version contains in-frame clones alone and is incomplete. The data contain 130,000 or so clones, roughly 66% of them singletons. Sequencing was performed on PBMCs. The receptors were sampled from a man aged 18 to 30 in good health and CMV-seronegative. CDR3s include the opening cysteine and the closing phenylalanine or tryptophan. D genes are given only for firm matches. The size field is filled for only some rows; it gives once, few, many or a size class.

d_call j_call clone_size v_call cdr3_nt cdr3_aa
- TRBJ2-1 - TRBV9 TGTGCCAGCAGCGTAGGAGGCCGAAATAACTACAATGAGCAGTTCTTC CASSVGGRNNYNEQFF
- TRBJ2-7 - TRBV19 TGTGCCAGTAGTATTCGGGGTCCCACTCCTTACGAGCAGTACTTC CASSIRGPTPYEQYF
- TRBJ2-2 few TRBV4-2 TGTGCCAGCAGCCAAGATGGGGGCGGCTTCTCCGGGGAGCTGTTTTTT CASSQDGGGFSGELFF
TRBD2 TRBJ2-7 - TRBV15 TGTGCCACCAGCAGAGGTTGGAGGACTAGCGCGAGCTCCTACGAGCAGTACTTC CATSRGWRTSASSYEQYF
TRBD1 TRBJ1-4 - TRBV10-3 TGTGCCATCAGAGGACAGGGAGGCGAAAAACTGTTTTTT CAIRGQGGEKLFF
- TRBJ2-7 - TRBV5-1 TGCGCCAGCAGCTCTTTGGCAGGGCCCCACGAGCAGTACTTC CASSSLAGPHEQYF
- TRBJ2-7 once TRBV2 TGTGCCAGCAGCCCCCCCAGAGGGCAGTATCAGTACGAGCAGTACTTC CASSPPRGQYQYEQYF
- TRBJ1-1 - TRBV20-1 TGCAGTGCCCCTCGAGGCACTGAAGCTTTCTTT CSAPRGTEAFF
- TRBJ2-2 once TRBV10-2 TGCGCCAGCAGTGAGGCCGCCCCGGCCGGGGAGCTGTTTTTT CASSEAAPAGELFF
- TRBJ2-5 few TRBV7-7 TGTGCCAGCAGCTACGGGAGCCCGGAGACCCAGTACTTC CASSYGSPETQYF
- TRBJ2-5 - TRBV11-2 TGTGCCAGCAGCTCCTACACGGGAGCGAACCAAGAGACCCAGTACTTC CASSSYTGANQETQYF
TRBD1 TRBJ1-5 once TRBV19 TGTGCCAGTAGTACACAGGGGGCGGCGGGGAGTCAGCCCCAGCATTTT CASSTQGAAGSQPQHF
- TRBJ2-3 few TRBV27 TGTGCCAGCAGGGGCGATAGCACAGATACGCAGTATTTT CASRGDSTDTQYF
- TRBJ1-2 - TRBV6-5 TGTGCCAGCAGTTACCTCGAAGGGGGTGGCTACACCTTC CASSYLEGGGYTF
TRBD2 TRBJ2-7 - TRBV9 TGTGCCAGCAGCCTCGGCGGGGGAAGAGGGACCTACGAGCAGTACTTC CASSLGGGRGTYEQYF
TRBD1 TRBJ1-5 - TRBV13 TGTGCCAGCAGCTTAGGGACAGGGCGTGGGCAGCCCCAGCATTTT CASSLGTGRGQPQHF
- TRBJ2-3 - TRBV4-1 TGCGCCAGCAGCCAAGATTTCAGGGGCGCGGATACGCAGTATTTT CASSQDFRGADTQYF
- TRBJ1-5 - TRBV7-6 TGTGCCAGCAGCCTAGAGCAGGGGCCTCATCAGCCCCAGCATTTT CASSLEQGPHQPQHF
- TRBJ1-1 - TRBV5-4 TGTGCCAGCAGCTTGGGCCGCGACTTTGAAGCTTTCTTT CASSLGRDFEAFF
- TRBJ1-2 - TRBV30 TGTGCCTGGACCGTACAGGGCAGGCGCGGGGGCTACACCTTC CAWTVQGRRGGYTF
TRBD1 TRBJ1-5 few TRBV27 TGTGCCAGCAACTCTTTGCAGGGACAGGGGGCCCAGCCCCAGCATTTT CASNSLQGQGAQPQHF
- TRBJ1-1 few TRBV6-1 TGTGCCAGCAGGGACGGGGTGAACACTGAAGCTTTCTTT CASRDGVNTEAFF
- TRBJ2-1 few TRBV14 TGTGCCAGCAGCCAAGTCCAGGGGAGGGCGAATGAGCAGTTCTTC CASSQVQGRANEQFF
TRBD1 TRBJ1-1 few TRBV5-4 TGTGCCAGCAGCCTTGCCGGGACAGGGGCGAGGAACACTGAAGCTTTCTTT CASSLAGTGARNTEAFF
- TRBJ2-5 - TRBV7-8 TGTGCCAGCAGCCTCAATAGTGGAGGGGAGACCCAGTACTTC CASSLNSGGETQYF
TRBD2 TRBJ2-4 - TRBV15 TGTGCCACCAGCGGGAACTTCGGACTAGCGACCACGAAAAAAAACATTCAGTACTTC CATSGNFGLATTKKNIQYF
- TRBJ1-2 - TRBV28 TGTGCCAGCAGAGAGACAGCGAACTATGGCTACACCTTC CASRETANYGYTF
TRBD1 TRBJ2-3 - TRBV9 TGTGCCAGCAGCGTAGACCGGGACAGGGGGTTTTCGCGGGCAGATACGCAGTATTTT CASSVDRDRGFSRADTQYF
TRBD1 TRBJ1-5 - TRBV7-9 TGTGCCAGCAGCTTAAATCCGGGACAGGGGTATCAGCCCCAGCATTTT CASSLNPGQGYQPQHF
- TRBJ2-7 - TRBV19 TGTGCCAGTAGTACCGCCGGGTCCTGGACCTACGAGCAGTACTTC CASSTAGSWTYEQYF
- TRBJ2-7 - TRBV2 TGTGCCAGCAGTGGGTTCGGGCGGAGGGCTTACGAGCAGTACTTC CASSGFGRRAYEQYF
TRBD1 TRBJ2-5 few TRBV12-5 TGTGCTAGTGGTCCAGGGGGTCAAGAGACCCAGTACTTC CASGPGGQETQYF
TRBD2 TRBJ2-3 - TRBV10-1 TGCGCCAGCCAGAGAGCGGGAGAACCAGATACGCAGTATTTT CASQRAGEPDTQYF
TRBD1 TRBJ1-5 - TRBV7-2 TGTGCCAGCAGCGCCAGGACAGGGCTAAGTCAGCCCCAGCATTTT CASSARTGLSQPQHF
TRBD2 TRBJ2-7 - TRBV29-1 TGCAGCGTGATTGGACTAGCGGACTACGAGCAGTACTTC CSVIGLADYEQYF
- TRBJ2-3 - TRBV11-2 TGTGCCAGCAGCTTAGTGGGACAACAATTGGATACGCAGTATTTT CASSLVGQQLDTQYF
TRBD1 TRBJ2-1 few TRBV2 TGTGCCAGCAGTAAAGGACAGGGGTCGAGCTCCTACAATGAGCAGTTCTTC CASSKGQGSSSYNEQFF